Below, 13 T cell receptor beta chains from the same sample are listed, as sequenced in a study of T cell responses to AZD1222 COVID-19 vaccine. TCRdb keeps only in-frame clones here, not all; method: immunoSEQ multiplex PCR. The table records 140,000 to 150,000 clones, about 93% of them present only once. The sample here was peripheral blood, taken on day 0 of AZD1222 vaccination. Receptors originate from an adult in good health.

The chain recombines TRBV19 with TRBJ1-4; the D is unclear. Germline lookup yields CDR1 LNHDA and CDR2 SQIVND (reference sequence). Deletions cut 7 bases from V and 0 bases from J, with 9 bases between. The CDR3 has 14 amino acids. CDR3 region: CASTHFATNEKLFF. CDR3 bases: TGTGCCAGTACCCACTTTGCAACTAATGAAAAACTGTTTTTT.

The CDR3 region has the DNA TGCGCCAGCAGCCTCCGGGACAGGACGCTCTACGAGCAGTACTTC. Residues: CASSLRDRTLYEQYF. The chain couples TRBV5-1 to TRBJ2-7; 8 positions match TRBD1. V gave up 4 bases and J gave up 3 bases; unmatched junction bases: 9. This CDR3 comprises 15 residues. Germline CDR1 reads SGHRS; CDR2 reads YFSETQ.

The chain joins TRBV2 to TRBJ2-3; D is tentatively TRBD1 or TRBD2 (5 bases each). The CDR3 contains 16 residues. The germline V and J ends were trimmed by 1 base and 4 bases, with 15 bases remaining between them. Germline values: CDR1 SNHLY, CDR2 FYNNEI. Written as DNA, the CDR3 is TGTGCCAGCAGTGAAGGGCTAGCCAGGGTGGCAGATACGCAGTATTTT. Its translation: CASSEGLARVADTQYF.

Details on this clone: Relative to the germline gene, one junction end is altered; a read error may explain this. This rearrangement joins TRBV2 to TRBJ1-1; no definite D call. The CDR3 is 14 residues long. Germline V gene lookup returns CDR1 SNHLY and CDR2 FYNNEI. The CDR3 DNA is TGTGCCAGCAGTGAAGCGTGGACGAACGCTGAAGCTTTCTTT. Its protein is CASSEAWTNAEAFF.

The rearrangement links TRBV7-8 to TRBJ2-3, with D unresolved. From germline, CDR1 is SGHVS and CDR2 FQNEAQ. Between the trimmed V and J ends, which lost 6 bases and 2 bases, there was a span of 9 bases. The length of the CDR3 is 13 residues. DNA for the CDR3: TGTGCCAGCAGGATAGAGGACACAGATACGCAGTATTTT. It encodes CASRIEDTDTQYF.

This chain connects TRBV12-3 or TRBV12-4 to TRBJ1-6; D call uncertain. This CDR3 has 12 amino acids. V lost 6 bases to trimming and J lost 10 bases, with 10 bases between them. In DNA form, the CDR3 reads TGTGCCAGCAGCCAAGGCCCCTCACCCCTCCACTTT. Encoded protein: CASSQGPSPLHF.

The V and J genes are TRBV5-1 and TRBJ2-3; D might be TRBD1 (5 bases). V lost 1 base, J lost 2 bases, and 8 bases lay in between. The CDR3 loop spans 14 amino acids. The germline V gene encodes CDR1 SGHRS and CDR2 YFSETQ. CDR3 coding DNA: TGCGCCAGCAGCTTGCTGACAGACACAGATACGCAGTATTTT. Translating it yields CASSLLTDTDTQYF.

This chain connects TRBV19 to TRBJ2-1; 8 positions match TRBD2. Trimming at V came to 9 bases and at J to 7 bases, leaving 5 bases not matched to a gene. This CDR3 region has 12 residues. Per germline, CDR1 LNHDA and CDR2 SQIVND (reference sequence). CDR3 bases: TGTGCCAGCGGGACTAGTGGGAATGAGCAGTTCTTC. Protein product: CASGTSGNEQFF.

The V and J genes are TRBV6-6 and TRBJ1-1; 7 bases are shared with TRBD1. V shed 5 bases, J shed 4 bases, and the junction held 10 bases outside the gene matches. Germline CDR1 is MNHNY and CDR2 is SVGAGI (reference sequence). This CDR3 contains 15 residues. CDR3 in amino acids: CASSRKRGRGTEAFF. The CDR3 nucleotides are TGTGCCAGCAGTCGAAAGAGGGGGCGGGGCACTGAAGCTTTCTTT.

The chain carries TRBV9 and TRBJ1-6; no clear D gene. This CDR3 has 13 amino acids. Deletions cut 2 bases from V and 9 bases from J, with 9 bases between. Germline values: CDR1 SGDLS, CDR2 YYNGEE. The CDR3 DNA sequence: TGTGCCAGCAGCGTGGGAGGTGCTTCACCCCTCCACTTT. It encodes CASSVGGASPLHF.

CDR3 nucleotide sequence: TGCAGCGCCTTGGACAGGGGTGGCACAGATACGCAGTATTTT. Encoded protein: CSALDRGGTDTQYF. The chain carries TRBV29-1 and TRBJ2-3; TRBD1 agrees at 9 bases. Germline V gene data show CDR1 as SQVTM and CDR2 as ANQGSEA. The J segment lost 1 base and the V segment lost 7 bases, leaving 6 bases of the junction unmatched. This CDR3 comprises 14 residues.

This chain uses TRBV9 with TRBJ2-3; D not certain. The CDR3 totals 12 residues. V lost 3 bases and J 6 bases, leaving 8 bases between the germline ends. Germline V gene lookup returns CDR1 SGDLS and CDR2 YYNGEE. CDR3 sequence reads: CASSAYSDTQYF. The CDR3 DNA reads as TGTGCCAGCAGCGCTTATTCGGATACGCAGTATTTT.

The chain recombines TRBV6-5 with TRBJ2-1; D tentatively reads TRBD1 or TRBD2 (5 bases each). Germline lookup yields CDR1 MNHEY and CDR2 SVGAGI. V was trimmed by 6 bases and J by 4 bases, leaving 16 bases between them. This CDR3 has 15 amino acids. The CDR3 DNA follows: TGTGCCAGCAGGGACCATCGGGGCCTATACAATGAGCAGTTCTTC. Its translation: CASRDHRGLYNEQFF.